This T cell receptor (beta chain) was observed in a study of blood T cell repertoires in COVID-19. Overall study context: The origin of the acute and convalescent COVID-19 samples was the United States, Italy and Spain. T cells, B-cell-depleted T cells, or PBMCs provided the cDNA or gDNA that served as material.

The authors' processing: How many nucleated cells were present was estimated from reference gene primer amplification. TCRdb's table, derived via immunoSEQ multiplex PCR, lists solely in-frame clones and lacks some. That table furnishes V, J and clone size, whereas the DNA furnished D and trimming. The table shows about 320,000 clones, with roughly 85% occurring only once. Germline V gene sequence: CDR1 GTSNPN, CDR2 SVGIG (reference sequence). The CDR3 runs 14 residues. Trimming took 7 bases from V and 8 from J; bases not matched to a gene: 14. This receptor was obtained from a human donor in a cohort sampled during active COVID-19. The source material was peripheral blood. This rearrangement joins TRBV30 to TRBJ1-2, with 9 bases fitting TRBD1. CDR3 in amino acids: CAYAPGTGIQGYTF. CDR3 DNA: TGTGCCTATGCTCCCGGGACAGGGATTCAGGGCTACACCTTC. The whole variable domain, filled in from reference TRBV30 and TRBJ1-2, reads SQTIHQWPATLVQPVGSPLSLECTVEGTSNPNLYWYRQAAGRGLQLLFYSVGIGQISSEVPQNLSASRPQDRQFILSSKKLLLSDSGFYLCAYAPGTGIQGYTFGSGTRLTVV.